This T cell receptor beta chain emerged from a study of breast tumors, draining lymph nodes, adjacent tissues. Study results and limitations: Most tumor T cells seemingly derive from lymph node, then expand in tumor. Tumor and nontumor repertoires were significantly more similar in luminal-like than in basal-like breast cancer. Tumor T cell lymph node origin was a supported hypothesis, not proven.

This clonotype was detected ten times or more. Its antigen is undetermined. Germline V gene data show CDR1 as MNHNS and CDR2 as SASEGT. Trimming took 4 bases from V and 9 from J, leaving 34 bases between them. The CDR3 sequence is 20 residues long. TCRdb reanalysed the multiplex PCR reads using MiXCR and keeps one entry per CDR3 protein. The sample shows 30,000 to 40,000 distinct CDR3 sequences, 63% of them seen only once. This TCR came from a female donor with breast cancer. Some clones in this sample may be carry-over from other donors' samples. Sequences were obtained from breast tumor tissue. This rearrangement joins TRBV6-1 to TRBJ2-1; a weak D match, TRBD2 (6 bases). The CDR3 protein is CASSGVKMWGVPYEDSEQFF. The CDR3, as DNA: TGTGCCAGCAGTGGAGTCAAGATGTGGGGGGTCCCCTATGAAGACAGTGAGCAGTTCTTC.